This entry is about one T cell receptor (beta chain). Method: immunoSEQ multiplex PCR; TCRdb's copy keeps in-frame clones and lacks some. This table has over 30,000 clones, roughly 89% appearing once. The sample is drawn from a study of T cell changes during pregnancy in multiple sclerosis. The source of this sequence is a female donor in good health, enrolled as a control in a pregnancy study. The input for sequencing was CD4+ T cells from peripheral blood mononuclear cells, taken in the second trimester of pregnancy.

In DNA form, the CDR3 reads TGTGCCAGCAGTACCACCGGGACAGGGGAACTAGGCTACACCTTC. This encodes CASSTTGTGELGYTF. The V gene is TRBV28, the J gene TRBJ1-2; TRBD1 aligns across 10 bases. The CDR3 covers 15 residues. From germline, CDR1 is MDHEN and CDR2 SYDVKM. With 5 bases clipped from V and 8 bases from J, the junction kept 11 bases outside the gene matches.